The present entry profiles one T cell receptor beta chain with its context. Its antigen remains unidentified. Measured with immunoSEQ multiplex PCR; TCRdb has only the in-frame clones, and not every one. The data show about 92,000 clones, with roughly nine tenths seen just once and 1.5% to 2% held by the top ten. This sample was taken from a study of T cell responses to AZD1222 COVID-19 vaccine. Study-level background: Second-dose timings of about 4 or about 12 weeks were pooled. Study-wide results and caveats: Clonal diversity was possibly underestimated; the donors were predominantly white British and more often female.

The V gene lost 0 bases and the J gene lost 8 bases, with 23 bases spanning the gap. The CDR3 spans 18 residues. Germline-derived CDR1 and CDR2 are LNHNV and YYDKDF (reference sequence). The TCR comes from an adult in good health. The rearrangement joins TRBV15 to TRBJ1-3; no definite D call. This specimen was peripheral blood, taken on day 0 of AZD1222 vaccination. The CDR3, as DNA: TGTGCCACCAGCAGAGATCTACTCGTAGGCAGGTGGACGGACACCATATATTTT. Protein: CATSRDLLVGRWTDTIYF.